These 18 T cell receptor beta chains came from one sample sequenced in a study of blood T cell repertoires in COVID-19. The method was immunoSEQ multiplex PCR; TCRdb's version includes in-frame clones alone and lacks a portion of them. The data show about 340,000 clones, approximately 86% seen once. Sequenced sample: peripheral blood. These receptors came from a woman in her fifties or sixties with COVID-19, enrolled during active disease.

In its sample, this clone was seen once. This chain joins TRBV28 and TRBJ2-1; no clear D gene. This CDR3 is 15 amino acids long. Germline V lookup: CDR1 MDHEN, CDR2 SYDVKM. V lost 4 bases, J lost 6 bases, and 16 bases lay in between. The CDR3 reads CASSSQAVVVNEQFF. The CDR3 nucleotides are TGTGCCAGCAGTTCCCAGGCCGTGGTAGTCAATGAGCAGTTCTTC.

This chain joins TRBV9 and TRBJ2-7; 9 bases map to TRBD2. Germline values: CDR1 SGDLS, CDR2 YYNGEE. The V segment lost 4 bases and the J segment 6 bases; nucleotides outside the gene matches: 5. CDR3 length: 13 residues. The CDR3 sequence is CASSSGRGGEQYF. The CDR3 DNA follows: TGTGCCAGCAGCAGCGGGCGGGGGGGCGAGCAGTACTTC.

The chain is built from TRBV6-2 or TRBV6-3 and TRBJ1-5; D not certain. The germline V and J ends were trimmed by 6 bases and 7 bases, with 19 bases remaining between them. The CDR3 covers 15 residues. Germline assignment: CDR1 MNHEY and CDR2 SVGEGT. This CDR3 reads CASSQQTLRIQPQHF. As DNA, the CDR3 is TGTGCCAGCAGCCAACAAACCCTGAGGATCCAGCCCCAGCATTTT.

The rearrangement uses TRBV11-3 and TRBJ1-1, with 7 bases matching TRBD1. The CDR3 loop spans 15 amino acids. Trimming cost V 2 bases and J 1 base; bases outside gene matches: 4. Germline values: CDR1 SGHNT, CDR2 YENEEA. CDR3 amino acids: CASSLTGVPNTEAFF. CDR3 in DNA: TGTGCCAGCAGCTTAACAGGGGTCCCGAACACTGAAGCTTTCTTT.

This sequence joins TRBV11-3 and TRBJ2-5; 8 nucleotides align to TRBD1. Germline CDR1 and CDR2: SGHNT and YENEEA. With V trimmed by 0 bases and J by 2 bases, 5 bases remained unmatched. The CDR3 is 16 residues long. In DNA, the CDR3 is TGTGCCAGCAGCTTAGACTACAGGGGGAAACAAGAGACCCAGTACTTC. Its translation: CASSLDYRGKQETQYF.

The rearrangement links TRBV30 to TRBJ1-2, with D possibly being TRBD1 (5 bases). This CDR3 is built from 14 residues. Looked up from germline, CDR1 is GTSNPN and CDR2 is SVGIG (reference sequence). V lost 3 bases to trimming and J lost 4 bases, with 15 bases between them. Here the CDR3 reads CAWRRGGRGYGYTF. CDR3 nucleotides: TGTGCCTGGAGGCGGGGGGGTAGGGGCTATGGCTACACCTTC.

J is TRBJ2-2 and V is TRBV18, with D tentatively TRBD2 (5 bases). Germline CDR1 KGHSH, CDR2 LQKENI. V dropped 3 bases and J dropped 5 bases, with 10 bases sitting between them. The CDR3 extends over 14 amino acids. CDR3 nucleotides: TGTGCCAGCTCACCGACGACGGGGACCGGGGAGCTGTTTTTT. This translates into CASSPTTGTGELFF.

CDR3: CAWGQGGNEQFF. The CDR3 nucleotides read TGTGCCTGGGGGCAGGGAGGCAATGAGCAGTTCTTC. The chain carries TRBV30 and TRBJ2-1; possibly TRBD2 for D (6 bases). The V end was cut by 5 bases, the J end by 6 bases, with 11 bases between. The V gene's germline CDR1 is GTSNPN and CDR2 SVGIG (reference sequence). The CDR3 contains 12 residues.

J is TRBJ1-1 and V is TRBV7-9; D is ambiguous. Trimming removed 5 bases from V and 0 bases from J, with 13 bases in between. The CDR3 consists of 15 residues. Germline loops: CDR1 SEHNR, CDR2 FQNEAQ (reference sequence). The CDR3 DNA reads as TGTGCCAGCAGCCCGAGGGAAAGTATGAACACTGAAGCTTTCTTT. Translating gives CASSPRESMNTEAFF.

CDR3 loop: CASSEYVGQASEAFF. The CDR3 DNA sequence: TGTGCCAGCAGTGAATATGTGGGACAGGCTTCTGAAGCTTTCTTT. The genes are TRBV25-1 and TRBJ1-1; 8 positions match TRBD1. Germline loops: CDR1 MGHDK, CDR2 SYGVNS. This CDR3 is built from 15 residues. J lost 6 bases, V lost 0 bases, and 6 bases had no gene match.

This clone was found once. The chain carries TRBV5-6 and TRBJ1-1; TRBD1 matches at 7 bases. The CDR3 contains 13 residues. Trimming took 0 bases from V and 6 from J; bases not matched to a gene: 2. From germline, CDR1 is SGHDT and CDR2 YYEEEE. The CDR3 sequence is CASSLVTGAEAFF. The CDR3 DNA reads TGTGCCAGCAGCTTGGTCACAGGGGCTGAAGCTTTCTTT.

The gene calls are TRBV6-6 and TRBJ1-3; D is uncertain. The CDR3 length is 14 residues. Per the germline V gene, CDR1 is MNHNY and CDR2 is SVGAGI (reference sequence). The ends were cut back, 4 bases at V and 0 bases at J, with 7 bases in the middle. CDR3 DNA sequence: TGTGCCAGCAGTTCCCTTGTCTCTGGAAACACCATATATTTT. This translates into CASSSLVSGNTIYF.

V and J are TRBV9 and TRBJ2-3; TRBD2 might be the D (6 bases). Trimming took 3 bases from V and 0 from J, leaving 14 bases between them. CDR1 and CDR2 from the germline V gene are SGDLS and YYNGEE. The CDR3 runs 16 residues. The CDR3 bases are TGTGCCAGCAGCGCAGACGGAGGGACTAGCACAGATACGCAGTATTTT. Protein sequence: CASSADGGTSTDTQYF.

The genes are TRBV9 and TRBJ1-4; TRBD1 matches 7 bases. The V gene end was trimmed by 3 bases and the J gene end by 3 bases; junction bases not matched to a gene: 2. This CDR3 has 14 amino acids. Germline assignment: CDR1 SGDLS and CDR2 YYNGEE. Here the CDR3 reads CASSEGQPNEKLFF. CDR3 coding DNA: TGTGCCAGCAGCGAGGGACAGCCTAATGAAAAACTGTTTTTT.

This chain joins TRBV6-2 or TRBV6-3 and TRBJ2-3; 9 bases line up with TRBD2. CDR1 is MNHEY, CDR2 SVGEGT, per germline. With V trimmed by 0 bases and J by 8 bases, 15 bases remained unmatched. This CDR3 has 18 amino acids. The CDR3 is CASSYSKASGDPLPTQYF. The CDR3 region has the DNA TGTGCCAGCAGTTACTCGAAGGCTAGCGGGGACCCCCTCCCTACGCAGTATTTT.

The rearrangement links TRBV2 to TRBJ2-7; possible D gene TRBD2, 6 bases. Germline V gene data show CDR1 as SNHLY and CDR2 as FYNNEI. The CDR3 totals 14 residues. Deletions cut 4 bases from V and 4 bases from J, with 14 bases between. The CDR3 DNA is TGTGCCAGCAGTGTTCTACTAGCTTCTTACGAGCAGTACTTC. Translated: CASSVLLASYEQYF.

Regarding this clone: Other nucleotide sequences from this sample produce the same CDR3. This chain connects TRBV19 to TRBJ1-1, with D uncertain. V dropped 3 bases and J dropped 0 bases, with 5 bases sitting between them. CDR3 length: 13 residues. Germline V lookup: CDR1 LNHDA, CDR2 SQIVND (reference sequence). The CDR3 DNA sequence: TGTGCCAGTAGTATTTCTGTGAACACTGAAGCTTTCTTT. Encoded protein: CASSISVNTEAFF.

The chain links TRBV7-6 to TRBJ2-1, with D unclear. CDR1 is SGHVS, CDR2 FNYEAQ, per germline. The CDR3 loop spans 14 amino acids. Between the trimmed V and J ends, which lost 4 bases and 2 bases, there was a span of 9 bases. This chain's CDR3 is CASSSSYTYNEQFF. CDR3 nucleotide sequence: TGTGCCAGCAGCTCCTCGTATACCTACAATGAGCAGTTCTTC. Supplemented by reference TRBV7-6 and TRBJ2-1, the full variable domain reads GAGVSQSPRYKVTKRGQDVALRCDPISGHVSLYWYRQALGQGPEFLTYFNYEAQQDKSGLPNDRFSAERPEGSISTLTIQRTEQRDSAMYRCASSSSYTYNEQFFGPGTRLTVL.